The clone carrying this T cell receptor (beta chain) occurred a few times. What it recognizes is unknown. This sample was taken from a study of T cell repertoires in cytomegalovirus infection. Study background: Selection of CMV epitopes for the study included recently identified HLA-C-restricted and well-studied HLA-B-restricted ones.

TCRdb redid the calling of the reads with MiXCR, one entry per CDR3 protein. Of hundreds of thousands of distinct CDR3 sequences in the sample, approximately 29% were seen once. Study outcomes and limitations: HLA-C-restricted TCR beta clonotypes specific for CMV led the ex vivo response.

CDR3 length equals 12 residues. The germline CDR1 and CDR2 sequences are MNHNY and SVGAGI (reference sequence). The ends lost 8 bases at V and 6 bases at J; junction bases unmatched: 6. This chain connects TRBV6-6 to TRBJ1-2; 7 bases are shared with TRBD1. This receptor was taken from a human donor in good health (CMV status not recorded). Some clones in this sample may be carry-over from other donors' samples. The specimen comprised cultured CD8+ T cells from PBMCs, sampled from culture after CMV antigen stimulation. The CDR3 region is CASLGGADGYTF. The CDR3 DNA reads TGTGCCAGCCTAGGGGGCGCGGATGGCTACACCTTC.